What follows describes a single T cell receptor (beta chain). The data originate from a study of cytomegalovirus exposure and HLA in healthy donors. Produced via immunoSEQ multiplex PCR; TCRdb's table is partial and in-frame only. Here the sample spans about 170,000 clones, just under 90% being singletons. The CDR3 length is 11 residues. Trimming left V 4 bases short and J 4 bases short, with 2 bases between. In germline, CDR1 is MGHDK, CDR2 SYGVNS. The specimen sequenced was PBMCs. This clonotype originated in a man between 18 and 35 years old in good health and CMV-seropositive. The chain uses TRBV25-1 and TRBJ1-3; D remains unclear. This chain's CDR3 is CASSVGNTIYF. CDR3 nucleotides: TGTGCCAGCAGTGTAGGAAACACCATATATTTT.